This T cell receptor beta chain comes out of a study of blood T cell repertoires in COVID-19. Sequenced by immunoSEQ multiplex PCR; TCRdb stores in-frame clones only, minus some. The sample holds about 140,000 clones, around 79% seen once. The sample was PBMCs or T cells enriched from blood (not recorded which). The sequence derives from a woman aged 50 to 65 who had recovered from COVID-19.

CDR3 sequence reads: CASSQKGGSREQYF. The CDR3 DNA reads TGTGCCAGCAGCCAAAAAGGCGGGAGCCGCGAGCAGTACTTC. This rearrangement joins TRBV7-2 to TRBJ2-7, with TRBD2 matching 7 bases. The V gene's germline CDR1 is SGHTA and CDR2 FQGNSA. CDR3 size: 14 residues. After removal of 5 bases from V and 6 bases from J, the junction contained 10 bases not matched to a gene. The full variable domain, rest sourced from reference TRBV7-2 and TRBJ2-7, is GAGVSQSPSNKVTEKGKDVELRCDPISGHTALYWYRQSLGQGLEFLIYFQGNSAPDKSGLPSDRFSAERTGGSVSTLTIQRTQQEDSAVYLCASSQKGGSREQYFGPGTRLTVT.